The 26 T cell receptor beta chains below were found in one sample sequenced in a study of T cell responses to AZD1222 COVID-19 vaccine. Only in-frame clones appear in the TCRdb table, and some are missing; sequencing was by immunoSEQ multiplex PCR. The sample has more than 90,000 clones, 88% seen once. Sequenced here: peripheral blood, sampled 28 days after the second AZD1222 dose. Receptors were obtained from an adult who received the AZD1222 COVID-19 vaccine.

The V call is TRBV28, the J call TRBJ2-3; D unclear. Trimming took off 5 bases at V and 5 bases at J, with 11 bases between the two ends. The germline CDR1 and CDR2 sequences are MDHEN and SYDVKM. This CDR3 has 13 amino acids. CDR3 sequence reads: CASSTLLRDTQYF. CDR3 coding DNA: TGTGCCAGCAGTACCCTATTGAGAGATACGCAGTATTTT.

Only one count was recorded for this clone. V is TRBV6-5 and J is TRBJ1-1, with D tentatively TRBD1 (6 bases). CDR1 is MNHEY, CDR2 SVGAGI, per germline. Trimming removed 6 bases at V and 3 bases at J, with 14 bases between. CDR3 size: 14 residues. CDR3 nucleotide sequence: TGTGCCAGCAGGACGACAGGTCGCGACACTGAAGCTTTCTTT. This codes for CASRTTGRDTEAFF.

CDR3 sequence reads: CASSQVRIFTTEAFF. The CDR3 DNA follows: TGCGCCAGCAGCCAAGTAAGGATTTTTACGACTGAAGCTTTCTTT. The rearrangement links TRBV4-1 to TRBJ1-1; D is unresolved. The CDR3 extends over 15 amino acids. The V end lost 1 base, the J end lost 5 bases, and 14 bases lay between the germline ends. CDR1 is MGHRA and CDR2 is YSYEKL in the germline V gene.

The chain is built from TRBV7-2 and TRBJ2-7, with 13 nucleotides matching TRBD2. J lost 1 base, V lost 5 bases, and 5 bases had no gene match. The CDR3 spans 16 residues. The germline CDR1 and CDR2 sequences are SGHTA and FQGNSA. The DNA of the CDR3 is TGTGCCAGCAGCCCATGGACTAGCGGGAGTTCCTACGAGCAGTACTTC. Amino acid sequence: CASSPWTSGSSYEQYF.

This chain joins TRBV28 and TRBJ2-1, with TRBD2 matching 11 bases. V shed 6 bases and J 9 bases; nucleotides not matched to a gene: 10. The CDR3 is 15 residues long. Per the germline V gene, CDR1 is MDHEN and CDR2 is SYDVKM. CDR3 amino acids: CASSPGLLAGAEQFF. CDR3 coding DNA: TGTGCCAGCAGCCCAGGCCTACTAGCGGGAGCTGAGCAGTTCTTC.

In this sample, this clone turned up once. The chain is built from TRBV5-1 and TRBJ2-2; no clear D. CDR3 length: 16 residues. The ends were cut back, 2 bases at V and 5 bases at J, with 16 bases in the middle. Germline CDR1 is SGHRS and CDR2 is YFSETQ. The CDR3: CASSFPDGRGTGELFF. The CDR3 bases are TGCGCCAGCAGCTTCCCTGACGGGCGAGGAACCGGGGAGCTGTTTTTT.

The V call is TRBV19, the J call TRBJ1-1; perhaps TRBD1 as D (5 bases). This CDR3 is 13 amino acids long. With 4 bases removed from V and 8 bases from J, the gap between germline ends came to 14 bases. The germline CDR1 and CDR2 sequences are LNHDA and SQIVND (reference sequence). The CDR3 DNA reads TGTGCCAGTAGTACCCCACCAGGGTCCGAAGCTTTCTTT. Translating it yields CASSTPPGSEAFF.

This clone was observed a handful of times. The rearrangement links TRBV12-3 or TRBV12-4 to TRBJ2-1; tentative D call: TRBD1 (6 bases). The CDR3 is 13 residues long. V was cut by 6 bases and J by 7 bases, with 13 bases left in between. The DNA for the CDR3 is TGTGCCAGCAGCTACCGTCAGGGGAATGAGCAGTTCTTC. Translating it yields CASSYRQGNEQFF.

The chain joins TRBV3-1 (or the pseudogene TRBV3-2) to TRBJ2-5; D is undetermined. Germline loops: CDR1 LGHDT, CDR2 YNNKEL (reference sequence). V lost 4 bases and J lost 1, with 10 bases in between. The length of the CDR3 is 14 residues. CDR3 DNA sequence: TGTGCCAGCAGCCCCTTTCTGTTCCAAGAGACCCAGTACTTC. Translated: CASSPFLFQETQYF.

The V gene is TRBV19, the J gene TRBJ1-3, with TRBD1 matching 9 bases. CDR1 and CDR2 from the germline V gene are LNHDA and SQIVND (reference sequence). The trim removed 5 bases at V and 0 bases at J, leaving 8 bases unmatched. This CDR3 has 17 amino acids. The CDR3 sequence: CASSPGQGSTSGNTIYF. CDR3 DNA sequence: TGTGCCAGTAGTCCGGGACAGGGATCCACCTCTGGAAACACCATATATTTT.

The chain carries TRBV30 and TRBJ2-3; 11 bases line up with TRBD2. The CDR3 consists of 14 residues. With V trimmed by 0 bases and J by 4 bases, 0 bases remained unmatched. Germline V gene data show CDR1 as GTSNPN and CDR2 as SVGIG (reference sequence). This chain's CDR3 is CAWSVLAGADTQYF. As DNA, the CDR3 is TGTGCCTGGAGTGTACTAGCGGGAGCAGATACGCAGTATTTT.

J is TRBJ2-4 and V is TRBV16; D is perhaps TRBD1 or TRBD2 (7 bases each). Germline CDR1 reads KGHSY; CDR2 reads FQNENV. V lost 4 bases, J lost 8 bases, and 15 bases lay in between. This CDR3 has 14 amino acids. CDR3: CASSPATGRDIQYF. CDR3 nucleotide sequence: TGTGCCAGCAGCCCGGCGACAGGGAGGGACATTCAGTACTTC.

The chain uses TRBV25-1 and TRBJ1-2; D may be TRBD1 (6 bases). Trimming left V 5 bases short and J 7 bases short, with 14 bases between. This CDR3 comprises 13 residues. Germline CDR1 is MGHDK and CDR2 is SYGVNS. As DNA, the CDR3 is TGTGCCAGCAGTTTATCCGGGGGCGCTGGCTACACCTTC. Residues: CASSLSGGAGYTF.

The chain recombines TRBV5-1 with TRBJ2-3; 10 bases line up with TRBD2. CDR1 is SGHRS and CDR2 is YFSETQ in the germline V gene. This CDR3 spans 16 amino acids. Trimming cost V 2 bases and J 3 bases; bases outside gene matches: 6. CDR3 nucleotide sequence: TGCGCCAGCAGCTTAGCAGAAGCGGGAGGGACAGATACGCAGTATTTT. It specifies CASSLAEAGGTDTQYF. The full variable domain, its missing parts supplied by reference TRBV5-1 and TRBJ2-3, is KAGVTQTPRYLIKTRGQQVTLSCSPISGHRSVSWYQQTPGQGLQFLFEYFSETQRNKGNFPGRFSGRQFSNSRSEMNVSTLELGDSALYLCASSLAEAGGTDTQYFGPGTRLTVL.

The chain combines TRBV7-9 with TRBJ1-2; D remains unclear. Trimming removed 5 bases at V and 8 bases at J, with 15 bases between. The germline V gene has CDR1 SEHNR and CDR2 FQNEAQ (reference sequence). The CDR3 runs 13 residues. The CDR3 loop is CASSRPSQGGYTF. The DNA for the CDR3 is TGTGCCAGCAGCCGGCCCTCCCAAGGCGGCTACACCTTC.

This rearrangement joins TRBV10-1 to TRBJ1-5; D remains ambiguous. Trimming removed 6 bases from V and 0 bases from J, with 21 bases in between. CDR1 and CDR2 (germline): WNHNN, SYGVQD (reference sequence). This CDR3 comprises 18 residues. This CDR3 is CASRFFSPSIDSNQPQHF. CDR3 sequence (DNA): TGCGCCAGCAGGTTTTTCTCCCCCAGCATAGATAGCAATCAGCCCCAGCATTTT.

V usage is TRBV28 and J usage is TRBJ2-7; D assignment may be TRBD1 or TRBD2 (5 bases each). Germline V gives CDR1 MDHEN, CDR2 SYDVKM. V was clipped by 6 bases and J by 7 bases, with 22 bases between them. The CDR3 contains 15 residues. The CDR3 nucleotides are TGTGCCAGCAGAGGGCCGGGGCAGGGAAGAATTGAGCAGTACTTC. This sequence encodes CASRGPGQGRIEQYF.

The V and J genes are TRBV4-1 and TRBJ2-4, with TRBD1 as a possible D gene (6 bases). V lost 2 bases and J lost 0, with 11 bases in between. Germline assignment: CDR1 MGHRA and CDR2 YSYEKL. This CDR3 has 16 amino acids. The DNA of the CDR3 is TGCGCCAGCAGCCAACTCAGGGGATTAGCCAAAAACATTCAGTACTTC. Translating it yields CASSQLRGLAKNIQYF.

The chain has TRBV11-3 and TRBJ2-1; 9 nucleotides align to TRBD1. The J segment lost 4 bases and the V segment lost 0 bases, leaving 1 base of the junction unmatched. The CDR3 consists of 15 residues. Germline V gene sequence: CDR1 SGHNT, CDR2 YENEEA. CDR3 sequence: CASSLEQGAYNEQFF. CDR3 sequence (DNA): TGTGCCAGCAGCTTAGAACAGGGGGCTTACAATGAGCAGTTCTTC.

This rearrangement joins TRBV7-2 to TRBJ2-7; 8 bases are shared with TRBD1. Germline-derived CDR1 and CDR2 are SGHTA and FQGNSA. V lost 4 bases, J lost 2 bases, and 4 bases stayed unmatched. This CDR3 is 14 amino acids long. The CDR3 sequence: CASSWTGTAYEQYF. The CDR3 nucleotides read TGTGCCAGCAGCTGGACAGGGACAGCCTACGAGCAGTACTTC.

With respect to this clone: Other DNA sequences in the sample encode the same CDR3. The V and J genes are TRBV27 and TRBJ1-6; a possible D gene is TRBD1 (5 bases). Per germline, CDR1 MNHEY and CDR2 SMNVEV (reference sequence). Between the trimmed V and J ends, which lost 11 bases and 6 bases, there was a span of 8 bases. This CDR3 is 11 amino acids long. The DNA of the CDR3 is TGTGCCTCGAGGGGTAATTCACCCCTCCACTTT. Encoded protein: CASRGNSPLHF.

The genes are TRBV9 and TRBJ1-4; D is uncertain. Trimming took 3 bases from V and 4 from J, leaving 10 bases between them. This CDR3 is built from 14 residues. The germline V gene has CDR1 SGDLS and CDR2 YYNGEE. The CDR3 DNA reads TGTGCCAGCAGCGGAAGGGCCAATAATGAAAAACTGTTTTTT. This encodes CASSGRANNEKLFF. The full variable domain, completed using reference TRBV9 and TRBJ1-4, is DSGVTQTPKHLITATGQRVTLRCSPRSGDLSVYWYQQSLDQGLQFLIQYYNGEERAKGNILERFSAQQFPDLHSELNLSSLELGDSALYFCASSGRANNEKLFFGSGTQLSVL.

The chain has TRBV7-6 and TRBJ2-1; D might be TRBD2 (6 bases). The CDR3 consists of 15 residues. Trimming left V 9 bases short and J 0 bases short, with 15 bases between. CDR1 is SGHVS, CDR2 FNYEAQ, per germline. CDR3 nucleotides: TGTGCCAGTAATAGCGGAGGGAGCTCCTACAATGAGCAGTTCTTC. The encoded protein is CASNSGGSSYNEQFF.

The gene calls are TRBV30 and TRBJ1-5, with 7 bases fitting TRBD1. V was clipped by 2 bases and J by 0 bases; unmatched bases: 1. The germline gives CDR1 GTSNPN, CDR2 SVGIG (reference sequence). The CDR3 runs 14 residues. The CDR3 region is CAWSNRGSNQPQHF. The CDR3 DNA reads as TGTGCCTGGAGTAACAGGGGTAGCAATCAGCCCCAGCATTTT.

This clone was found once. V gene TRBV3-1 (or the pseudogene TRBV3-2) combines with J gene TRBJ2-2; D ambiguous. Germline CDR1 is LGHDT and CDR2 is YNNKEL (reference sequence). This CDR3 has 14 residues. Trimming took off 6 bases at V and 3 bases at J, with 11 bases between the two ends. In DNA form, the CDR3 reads TGTGCCAGCAGACTTACCTTCGACACCGGGGAGCTGTTTTTT. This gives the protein CASRLTFDTGELFF.

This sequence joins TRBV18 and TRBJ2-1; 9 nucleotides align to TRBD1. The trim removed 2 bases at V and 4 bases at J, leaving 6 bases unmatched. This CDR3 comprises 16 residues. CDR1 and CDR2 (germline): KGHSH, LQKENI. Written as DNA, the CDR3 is TGTGCCAGCTCACCAGTGGGGACAGGGATGTACAATGAGCAGTTCTTC. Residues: CASSPVGTGMYNEQFF.